This T cell receptor (beta chain) stems from a study of vaccination and CD4 T cells after COVID-19. Study background: In the convalescent cohort, there were six males and four females, two of them Hispanic. Cultures acting as controls obtained a CEFX pool, an HIV-1 Nef pool, or no peptide.

About this clonotype: Its antigen is unidentified.

V was clipped by 4 bases and J by 7 bases, with 7 bases between them. CDR1 is MDHEN, CDR2 SYDVKM, per germline. This CDR3 comprises 12 residues. Regarding treatment: approximately 9-day PBMC culture with coronavirus spike peptide pools or control peptides (ViraFEST assay). Under the ViraFEST approach, antigen-specific T cells were expanded with peptide pools and TCRs subsequently sequenced. Sequence data for DNA of cultured CD4+ T cells were generated by the Oncomine TCR Beta short-read assay. Cultured CD4+ T cells yielded the extracted genomic DNA. TCRdb redid the calling of the PCR reads with MiXCR, one entry per CDR3 protein. The data hold 20,000 or so distinct CDR3 sequences, with around 48% observed a single time.

The source material was CD4+ T cells from blood, cultured in vitro, sampled after SARS-CoV-2 vaccination. The sequence derives from a human donor who had recovered from COVID-19. The genes are TRBV28 and TRBJ2-2; unclear D gene. The CDR3 is CASSSPIGELFF. Written as DNA, the CDR3 is TGTGCCAGCAGTTCCCCGATCGGGGAGCTGTTTTTT.